What follows is one T cell receptor beta chain and its context. Its specificity is not known. This sample was taken from a study of cytomegalovirus exposure and HLA in healthy donors. Study-wide findings and caveats: Rare sequences made up most TCRs, while some public TCRs were found in many donors. In a later analysis, TCR beta V- and J-gene trimming showed a link to a missense DCLRE1C variant. The authors confirmed in vitro that three CMV-associated chains were specific for CMV antigens. It was reported in a later analysis that an Asian-associated ancestry cluster showed fewer N-insertions than the roughly 620-donor mean.

PCR primers comprised 60 Vbeta and 13 Jbeta primers. The repertoire was sequenced with immunoSEQ multiplex PCR; TCRdb's copy has only in-frame clones and lacks some. The sample lists 130,000 to 150,000 clones, approximately 78% occurring once. Trimming took 4 bases from V and 1 from J; bases not matched to a gene: 9. The CDR3 has 17 residues. Germline CDR1 reads MNHNS; CDR2 reads SASEGT. The chain employs TRBV6-1 and TRBJ1-3, with 8 bases identical to TRBD1. Sequenced input: PBMCs. This clonotype was obtained from a female donor in good health and CMV-seronegative. The CDR3, as DNA: TGTGCCAGCAGTGTCCGACAGGGGCGAACTTCTGGAAACACCATATATTTT. Protein: CASSVRQGRTSGNTIYF.